These 5 T cell receptor beta chains share one sample of origin, sequenced in a study of blood T cell repertoires in COVID-19. Only in-frame clones appear in the TCRdb table, and some are missing; sequencing was by immunoSEQ multiplex PCR. Counted here are 290,000 or so clones, roughly 86% occurring once; the ten biggest clones make up roughly 3%. Sequencing was done on a sample of PBMCs or T cells enriched from blood (not recorded which). These TCRs come from a woman younger than 30 who had recovered from COVID-19.

The chain is built from TRBV11-2 and TRBJ2-1; 9 nucleotides match TRBD2. The CDR3 is 17 residues long. Trimming took 3 bases from V and 4 from J; bases not matched to a gene: 10. Per germline, CDR1 SGHAT and CDR2 FQNNGV. The CDR3 region is CASSFSGSNLLYNEQFF. CDR3 coding DNA: TGTGCCAGCAGCTTTAGCGGGAGTAATTTGTTGTACAATGAGCAGTTCTTC.

The chain carries TRBV3-1 (or the pseudogene TRBV3-2) and TRBJ2-3; 11 bases match TRBD1. With V trimmed by 3 bases and J by 3 bases, 5 bases remained unmatched. Germline V gene sequence: CDR1 LGHDT, CDR2 YNNKEL (reference sequence). The CDR3 is 16 residues long. As DNA, the CDR3 is TGTGCCAGCAGCCAGCCGGGACAGGGGGGGACAGATACGCAGTATTTT. Translating it yields CASSQPGQGGTDTQYF.

The DNA of the CDR3 is TGCGCCAGCAGCTTCAGGGACAGGAGGGATGAGCAGTTCTTC. Protein product: CASSFRDRRDEQFF. The V and J genes are TRBV5-1 and TRBJ2-1, with 8 bases identical to TRBD1. Trimming cost V 2 bases and J 8 bases; bases outside gene matches: 6. The germline V gene has CDR1 SGHRS and CDR2 YFSETQ. This CDR3 region has 14 residues. The entire variable domain, with the rest obtained from reference TRBV5-1 and TRBJ2-1, is as follows: KAGVTQTPRYLIKTRGQQVTLSCSPISGHRSVSWYQQTPGQGLQFLFEYFSETQRNKGNFPGRFSGRQFSNSRSEMNVSTLELGDSALYLCASSFRDRRDEQFFGPGTRLTVL.

The gene calls are TRBV12-5 and TRBJ1-1; D might be TRBD1 (5 bases). The CDR3 spans 13 residues. The ends were cut back, 5 bases at V and 5 bases at J, with 12 bases in the middle. Looked up from germline, CDR1 is LGHNT and CDR2 is FRNRAP. The CDR3 DNA is TGTGCTAGTGGTAGGGGCCAGCGTACTGAAGCTTTCTTT. Protein product: CASGRGQRTEAFF.

This clone appeared a single time. The genes are TRBV28 and TRBJ1-4; D call uncertain. In germline, CDR1 is MDHEN, CDR2 SYDVKM. V was cut by 4 bases and J by 5 bases, with 11 bases left in between. The CDR3 spans 14 residues. CDR3 residues: CASSWVGGNEKLFF. CDR3 coding DNA: TGTGCCAGCAGTTGGGTTGGAGGGAATGAAAAACTGTTTTTT.